This is a list of T cell receptor beta chains from one sample in a study of T cell repertoires in cytomegalovirus infection. Their antigen targets remain unknown. TCRdb passed the reads through MiXCR, listing each CDR3 protein once. This sample has under 500,000 distinct CDR3 sequences, with roughly 46% found just once. The sample consisted of cultured PBMCs, taken from culture after CMV antigen stimulation. The receptor source for this set is a human donor in good health (CMV status not recorded). Some clones in this sample may be carry-over from other donors' samples. Both conserved end residues are part of each CDR3. Fields, in order: clone size, D gene, J gene, V gene, CDR3 DNA, CDR3 protein. The D gene is left open where the match is weak. Expanded clones are given a class, and other clones once, few, many or no size at all.

-,-,TRBJ2-3,TRBV27,TGTGCCAGCAGTTTATTGCAAACAGATACGCAGTATTTT,CASSLLQTDTQYF
-,TRBD2,TRBJ2-2,TRBV6-1,TGTGCCAGCACCATGGGACTAGCGGGCCCCACCGGGGAGCTGTTTTTT,CASTMGLAGPTGELFF
few,-,TRBJ1-5,TRBV15,TGTGCCACCAGCAACCAGGGCCGTCGTCAGCCCCAGCATTTT,CATSNQGRRQPQHF
-,-,TRBJ2-6,TRBV12-3/TRBV12-4,TGTGCCAGCAGTTTAGCGGGGTTTTGGGGCAGGCGTCCTGGGGCCAACGTCCTGACTTTC,CASSLAGFWGRRPGANVLTF
-,-,TRBJ1-3,TRBV4-2,TGTGCCAGCAGCCGGAGCCGATCAGGGGCCTTTTCTGGAAACACCATATATTTT,CASSRSRSGAFSGNTIYF
few,-,TRBJ1-4,TRBV7-2,TGTGCCAGCAGCTGGGGCAGGGAGGGAAAACTGTTTTTT,CASSWGREGKLFF
-,-,TRBJ2-2,TRBV11-2,TGTGCCAGCAGCTCCCTACTAGTTTCCGGGGAGCTGTTTTTT,CASSSLLVSGELFF
-,-,TRBJ2-2,TRBV7-7,TGTGCCAGCAGCTCCGTCACCGGGGAGCTGTTTTTT,CASSSVTGELFF
-,TRBD2,TRBJ2-3,TRBV25-1,TGTGCCAGCAGTGAATGGGACGGGGGGGCACCAGATACGCAGTATTTT,CASSEWDGGAPDTQYF
-,-,TRBJ2-1,TRBV18,TGTGCCAGCTCACCACCGGCGCTAGCGACCTACAATGAGCAGTTCTTC,CASSPPALATYNEQFF
once,-,TRBJ2-2,TRBV4-1,TGCGCCAGCAGCCAAGAGAGGTATAGGGAGCTGTTTTTT,CASSQERYRELFF
-,-,TRBJ2-1,TRBV11-2,TGTGCCAGCAGCTTAGGGGCGGCTCTAAGCTCCTACAATGAGCAGTTCTTC,CASSLGAALSSYNEQFF
-,-,TRBJ2-7,TRBV4-2,TGTGCCAGCAGCCAAGAAAAGAAGAGGGACGAGCAGTACTTC,CASSQEKKRDEQYF
-,TRBD2,TRBJ2-3,TRBV7-9,TGTGCCAGCAGCACCAGCGGGGCCACAGATACGCAGTATTTT,CASSTSGATDTQYF
few,-,TRBJ2-5,TRBV20-1,TGCAGTGCTAGGGATAGTGAGACCCAGTACTTC,CSARDSETQYF
-,TRBD1,TRBJ1-2,TRBV28,TGTGCCAGCAGTTTACCCGGGACAGGGAGGTCTATTGGCTACACCTTC,CASSLPGTGRSIGYTF
-,-,TRBJ2-5,TRBV7-2,TGTGCCAGCACCCCACGGTACCAAGAGACCCAGTACTTC,CASTPRYQETQYF
-,-,TRBJ2-2,TRBV2,TGTGCCAGCAGAAATGATGGGGGGACCGGGGAGCTGTTTTTT,CASRNDGGTGELFF
few,-,TRBJ2-7,TRBV7-2,TGTGCCAGCAGCAGGGACCGTTACGAGCAGTACTTC,CASSRDRYEQYF
-,-,TRBJ2-4,TRBV7-2,TGTGCCAGCAGCTTAGGGCATGGGGCCGGCCAGAGGTACATTCAGTACTTC,CASSLGHGAGQRYIQYF
-,-,TRBJ2-1,TRBV7-2,TGTGCCAGCAGCTTGCTAGGAACCGAGCAGTTCTTC,CASSLLGTEQFF
-,TRBD2,TRBJ2-4,TRBV6-8,TGTGCCAGCAGCGTCGGACTAGCGGGAGAGATGGCGGCCAAAAACATTCAGTACTTC,CASSVGLAGEMAAKNIQYF
few,TRBD1,TRBJ2-4,TRBV6-2/TRBV6-3,TGTGCCAGCAGCCAGGGGGCCGGAAACATTCAGTACTTC,CASSQGAGNIQYF
-,TRBD2,TRBJ2-1,TRBV7-2,TGTGCCAGCAGCTTAGAGGGGACTAGCGGGAGATACTACAATGAGCAGTTCTTC,CASSLEGTSGRYYNEQFF
few,-,TRBJ1-1,TRBV2,TGTGCCAGCAGAATCACTAGGGACACTGAAGCTTTCTTT,CASRITRDTEAFF
-,-,TRBJ1-1,TRBV11-2,TGTGCCAGCAGCTTAACGCAGGGTTTAGGCACTGAAGCTTTCTTT,CASSLTQGLGTEAFF
-,TRBD2,TRBJ2-1,TRBV20-1,TGCAGTGTCCGGACTAGACTAGGTGGTGAGCAGTTCTTC,CSVRTRLGGEQFF
few,TRBD2,TRBJ2-1,TRBV7-8,TGTGCCAGCAGCCGGGGGGGGCTAGCGGGAGGGGTCGGCAATGAGCAGTTCTTC,CASSRGGLAGGVGNEQFF
-,TRBD1,TRBJ2-6,TRBV20-1,TGCAGTGCTAGAGATTCGGGGCCACAGGGGAACGTCCTGACTTTC,CSARDSGPQGNVLTF
few,-,TRBJ2-3,TRBV7-2,TGTGCCAGCAGCTTCGGGCGGGGTGGAGATACGCAGTATTTT,CASSFGRGGDTQYF
-,TRBD1,TRBJ2-5,TRBV6-1,TGTGCCAGCACCAGATCCGGGACAGGGGTTCGGGAGACCCAGTACTTC,CASTRSGTGVRETQYF
-,-,TRBJ2-1,TRBV7-4,TGTGCCAGCGACCGACTACGAAACTTCTTC,CASDRLRNFF